This is a list of T cell receptor beta chains from one sample in a study of T cell responses to AZD1222 COVID-19 vaccine. The table came from immunoSEQ multiplex PCR; TCRdb's copy has only in-frame clones and leaves some out. This sample has tens of thousands of clones; about 93% occur once, and the top ten carry roughly 3%. This specimen consisted of peripheral blood, obtained 28 days after the second AZD1222 dose. The receptor source for this set is an adult who received the AZD1222 COVID-19 vaccine. Both conserved end residues are part of each CDR3.

CDR3aa	j_gene	v_gene
CASSFPGQTEAFF	TRBJ1-1	TRBV7-8
CASKEFSSYNSPLHF	TRBJ1-6	TRBV6-5
CASSLSRVFIFEAFF	TRBJ1-1	TRBV28
CASSLEPQGEGYTF	TRBJ1-2	TRBV7-9
CSGVGTEANYGYTF	TRBJ1-2	TRBV29-1
CASSYRSEKAMNTEAFF	TRBJ1-1	TRBV6-2/TRBV6-3
CSVEKVGQVVSSEGAFF	TRBJ1-1	TRBV29-1
CASSQDTFNEKLFF	TRBJ1-4	TRBV7-2
CASSKPPGQGASSPLHF	TRBJ1-6	TRBV21-1
CASSVSDGRNSPLHF	TRBJ1-6	TRBV2
CASSLRQGWANTEAFF	TRBJ1-1	TRBV18
CASSLGRAELNGGYTF	TRBJ1-2	TRBV7-2
CASSLELASTLNTQYF	TRBJ2-3	TRBV5-1